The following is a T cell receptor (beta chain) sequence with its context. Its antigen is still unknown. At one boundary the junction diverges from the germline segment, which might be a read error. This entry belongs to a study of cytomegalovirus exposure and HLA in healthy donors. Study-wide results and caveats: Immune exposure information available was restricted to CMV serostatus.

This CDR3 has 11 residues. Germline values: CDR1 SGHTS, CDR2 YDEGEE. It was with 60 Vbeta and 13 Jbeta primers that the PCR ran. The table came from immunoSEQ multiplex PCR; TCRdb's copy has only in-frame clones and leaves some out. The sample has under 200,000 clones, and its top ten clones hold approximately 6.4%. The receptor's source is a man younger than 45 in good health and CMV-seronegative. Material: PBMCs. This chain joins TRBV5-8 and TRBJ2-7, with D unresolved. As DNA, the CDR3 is TGTGCCAGCAGCTTGTCTTACGGGCAGTACTTC. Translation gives CASSLSYGQYF.